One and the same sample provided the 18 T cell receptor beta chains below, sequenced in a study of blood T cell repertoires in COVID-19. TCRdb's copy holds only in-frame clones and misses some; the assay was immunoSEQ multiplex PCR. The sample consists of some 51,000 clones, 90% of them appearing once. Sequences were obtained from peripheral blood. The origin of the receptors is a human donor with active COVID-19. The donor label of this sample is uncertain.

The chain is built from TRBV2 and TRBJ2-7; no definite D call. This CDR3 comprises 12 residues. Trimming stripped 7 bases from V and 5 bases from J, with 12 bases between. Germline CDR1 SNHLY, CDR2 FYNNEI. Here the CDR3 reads CASTERQNEQYV. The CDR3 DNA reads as TGTGCCAGCACCGAGAGGCAAAACGAGCAGTACGTC.

The CDR3 nucleotides read TGTGCCAGCAGTCTCCAGTATCAGCCCCAGCATTTT. Its protein product is CASSLQYQPQHF. This chain links TRBV12-3 or TRBV12-4 with TRBJ1-5; no definite D call. This CDR3 is built from 12 residues. With 5 bases removed from V and 5 bases from J, the gap between germline ends came to 7 bases.

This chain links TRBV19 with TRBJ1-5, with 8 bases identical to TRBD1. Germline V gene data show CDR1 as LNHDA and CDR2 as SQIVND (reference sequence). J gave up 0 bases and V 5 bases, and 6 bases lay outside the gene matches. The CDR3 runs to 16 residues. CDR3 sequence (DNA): TGTGCCAGTAGTTCTGGGACAGGATATAGCAATCAGCCCCAGCATTTT. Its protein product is CASSSGTGYSNQPQHF.

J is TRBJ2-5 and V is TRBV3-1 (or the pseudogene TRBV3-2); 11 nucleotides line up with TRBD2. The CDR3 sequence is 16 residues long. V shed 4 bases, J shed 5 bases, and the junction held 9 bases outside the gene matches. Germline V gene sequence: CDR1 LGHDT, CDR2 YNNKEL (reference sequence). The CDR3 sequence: CASSPYLLAGVETQYF. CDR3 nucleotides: TGTGCCAGCAGCCCTTACCTACTAGCGGGGGTTGAGACCCAGTACTTC.

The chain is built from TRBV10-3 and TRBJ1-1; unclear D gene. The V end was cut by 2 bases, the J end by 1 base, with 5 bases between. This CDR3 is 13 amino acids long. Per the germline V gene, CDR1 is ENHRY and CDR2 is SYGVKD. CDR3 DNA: TGTGCCATCAGTGAGGCAGGGAACACTGAAGCTTTCTTT. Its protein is CAISEAGNTEAFF.

The CDR3 spells CAIRTSGRPNNEQFF. CDR3 nucleotides: TGTGCCATCAGGACTAGCGGGAGGCCCAACAATGAGCAGTTCTTC. This chain uses TRBV10-3 with TRBJ2-1, with 13 bases lining up with TRBD2. The CDR3 covers 15 residues. Germline-derived CDR1 and CDR2 are ENHRY and SYGVKD. V was pared by 6 bases and J by 5 bases, with 4 bases of the junction left unmatched.

The chain's CDR3 is CAISESQGASTGELFF. The CDR3 DNA sequence: TGTGCCATCAGTGAGTCGCAGGGGGCAAGCACCGGGGAGCTGTTTTTT. V and J are TRBV10-3 and TRBJ2-2; 8 nucleotides agree with TRBD1. Germline CDR1 and CDR2: ENHRY and SYGVKD. Trimming at V came to 0 bases and at J to 4 bases, leaving 4 bases not matched to a gene. CDR3 length: 16 residues.

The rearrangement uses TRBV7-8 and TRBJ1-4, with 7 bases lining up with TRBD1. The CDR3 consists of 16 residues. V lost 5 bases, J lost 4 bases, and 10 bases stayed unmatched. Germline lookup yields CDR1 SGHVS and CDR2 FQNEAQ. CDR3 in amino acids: CASSQGDTVYNEKLFF. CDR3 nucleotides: TGTGCCAGCAGCCAGGGGGATACAGTTTATAATGAAAAACTGTTTTTT.

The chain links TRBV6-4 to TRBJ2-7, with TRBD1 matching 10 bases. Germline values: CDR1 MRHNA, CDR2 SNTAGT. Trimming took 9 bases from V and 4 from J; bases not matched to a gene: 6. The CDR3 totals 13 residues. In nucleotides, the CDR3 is TGTGCCAGACTCCGGGACAGGGGATACGAGCAGTACGTC. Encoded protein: CARLRDRGYEQYV.

CDR3 sequence: CASSPQGGPNYGYTF. CDR3 nucleotides: TGTGCCAGCAGCCCCCAGGGGGGCCCCAACTATGGCTACACCTTC. V gene TRBV11-2 combines with J gene TRBJ1-2; 7 positions match TRBD1. This CDR3 region has 15 residues. Losses at the gene ends were 5 bases for V and 2 bases for J; bases not matched to a gene: 8. Germline CDR1 and CDR2: SGHAT and FQNNGV.

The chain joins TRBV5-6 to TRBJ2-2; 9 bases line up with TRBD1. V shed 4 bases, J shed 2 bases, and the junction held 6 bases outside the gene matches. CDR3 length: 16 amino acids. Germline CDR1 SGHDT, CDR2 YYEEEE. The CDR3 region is CASSPGTGLNTGELFF. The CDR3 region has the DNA TGTGCCAGCAGCCCCGGGACAGGGCTTAACACCGGGGAGCTGTTTTTT.

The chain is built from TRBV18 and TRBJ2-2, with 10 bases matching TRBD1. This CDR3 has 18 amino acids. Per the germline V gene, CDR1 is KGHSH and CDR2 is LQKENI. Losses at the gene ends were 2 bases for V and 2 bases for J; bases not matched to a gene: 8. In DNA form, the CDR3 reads TGTGCCAGCTCACCAGGGAGCGACAGGGGGCTTAACACCGGGGAGCTGTTTTTT. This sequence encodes CASSPGSDRGLNTGELFF.

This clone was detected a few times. In nucleotides, the CDR3 is TGTGCCAGCAGCTTAATAGCGGGGGGCCCCACAGATACGCAGTATTTT. It encodes CASSLIAGGPTDTQYF. The chain couples TRBV7-9 to TRBJ2-3; 10 bases line up with TRBD2. This CDR3 comprises 16 residues. V shed 2 bases and J 2 bases; nucleotides not matched to a gene: 4. In germline, CDR1 is SEHNR, CDR2 FQNEAQ (reference sequence).

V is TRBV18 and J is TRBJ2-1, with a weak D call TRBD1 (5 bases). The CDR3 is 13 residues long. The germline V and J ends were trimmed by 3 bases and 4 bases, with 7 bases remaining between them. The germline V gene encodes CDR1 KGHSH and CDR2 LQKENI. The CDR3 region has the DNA TGTGCCAGCTCACCGGGGCGTTACAATGAGCAGTTCTTC. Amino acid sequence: CASSPGRYNEQFF.

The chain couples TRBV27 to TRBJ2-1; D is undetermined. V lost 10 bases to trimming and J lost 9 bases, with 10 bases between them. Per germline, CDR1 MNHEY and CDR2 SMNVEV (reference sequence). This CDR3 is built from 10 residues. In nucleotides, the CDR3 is TGTGCCACCACCGCGTGTGAGCAGTTCTTC. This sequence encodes CATTACEQFF.

The CDR3 nucleotides are TGTGCCAGCAGTTTGGGCAGGGTGGGATCACCCCTCCACTTT. The encoded protein is CASSLGRVGSPLHF. The genes are TRBV27 and TRBJ1-6, with D possibly TRBD1 on 5 matching bases. CDR3 size: 14 residues. Germline CDR1 and CDR2: MNHEY and SMNVEV (reference sequence). The V and J ends lost 3 bases and 10 bases respectively, with 13 bases between them.

CDR3 DNA: TGTGCCAGCAGTTTTCCGGCTCAGCGGGGGGGCCTCGGGGAGCTGTTTTTT. Protein product: CASSFPAQRGGLGELFF. The chain has TRBV27 and TRBJ2-2; 10 bases map to TRBD2. The CDR3 runs 17 residues. V lost 3 bases to trimming and J lost 7 bases; unmatched junction nucleotides: 11. Looked up from germline, CDR1 is MNHEY and CDR2 is SMNVEV (reference sequence).

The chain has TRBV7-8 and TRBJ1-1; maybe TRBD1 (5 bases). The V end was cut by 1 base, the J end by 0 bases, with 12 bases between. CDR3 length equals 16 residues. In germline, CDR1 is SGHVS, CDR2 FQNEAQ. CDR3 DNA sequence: TGTGCCAGCAGCTTAGGACCGGGGGGTTTGAACACTGAAGCTTTCTTT. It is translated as CASSLGPGGLNTEAFF.